The following is a T cell receptor (beta chain) sequence with its context. What it binds is not known. The data were taken from a study of shared clonotypes between healthy human individuals. Regarding the study as a whole: The sharing of 4.5% to 5.5% of naive CD4 clonotypes was seen across a handful of donors. Generally, naive subsets (rather than memory subsets) showed larger estimated richness.

Replicate PCRs for sorted subsets used approximately 220 ng DNA; this equaled some 30,000 T cell genomes. Only in-frame clones appear in the TCRdb table, and some are missing; sequencing was by immunoSEQ multiplex PCR. The sample carries around 980,000 clones, around 78% recorded once. The germline V gene has CDR1 GTSNPN and CDR2 SVGIG (reference sequence). The V gene end was trimmed by 2 bases and the J gene end by 4 bases; junction bases not matched to a gene: 4. The length of the CDR3 is 13 residues. This clonotype was obtained from a young man in good health. Some clones in this sample may be carry-over from other donors' samples. Sequencing was performed on memory CD4+ T cells from PBMCs. Sample subset: CD45RA-negative fraction. The chain is built from TRBV30 and TRBJ1-2; 7 bases agree with TRBD1. CDR3 protein: CAWSFAGGYGYTF. In DNA form, the CDR3 reads TGTGCCTGGAGTTTTGCAGGGGGCTATGGCTACACCTTC.